This TCR beta chain was documented in a study of cytomegalovirus exposure and HLA in healthy donors. Study details: Genotyping of under 500 donors showed that roughly 83% belonged to the Caucasian-associated ancestry cluster.

The CDR3 spans 14 residues. Germline values: CDR1 LGHNA, CDR2 YSLEER. Between the trimmed V and J ends, which lost 1 base and 3 bases, there was a span of 10 bases. This clone was seen just once. Its antigen is as yet unknown. Study-wide findings and caveats: A missense DCLRE1C variant was associated with V- and J-gene trimming of TCR beta chains in a later analysis, and an independent cohort replicated the association. 16,951 TCR beta sequences were associated with HLA alleles at 0.05 false discovery rate in a later analysis.

PCR amplification relied on 60 Vbeta primers (plus 13 Jbeta primers). Assay used: immunoSEQ multiplex PCR; TCRdb lists only in-frame clones, some missing. Of 80,000 to 100,000 clones in the sample, around 80% are singletons; the top ten hold roughly 1.5%. The chain has TRBV4-3 and TRBJ2-7; maybe TRBD1 (5 bases). Sequencing was performed on PBMCs. The sequence derives from a man aged 35-49 years in good health and CMV-seronegative. The CDR3 DNA is TGCGCCAGCAGCCAAGGCAGACAGAGCTACGAGCAGTACTTC. Protein: CASSQGRQSYEQYF.